This T cell receptor beta chain stems from a study of cytomegalovirus exposure and HLA in healthy donors. Study-wide points: In an earlier analysis, most TCR beta V segments were productive about 87% or about 30% of the time. A later analysis associated 15,000 or so TCR beta sequences with HLA alleles at a 0.05 false discovery rate. It was approximately 150 TCR beta chains that were listed as cytomegalovirus-associated.

The PCR employed 60 Vbeta primers together with 13 Jbeta primers. Profiled with immunoSEQ multiplex PCR; TCRdb holds only in-frame clones, not every one. The sample lists around 150,000 clones, roughly 85% occurring once. About this clone: Its target is unknown.

Trimming pared 3 bases from V and 7 bases from J, leaving 10 bases between. CDR1 is SGHAT and CDR2 is FQNNGV in the germline V gene. The CDR3 spans 13 residues. The sample comprised PBMCs. The V call is TRBV11-2, the J call TRBJ1-5; no clear D. The receptor was derived from a male donor in good health and CMV-seropositive. The CDR3 region has the DNA TGTGCCAGCAGCTTGGCCCAGTACCAGCCCCAGCATTTT. Its translation is CASSLAQYQPQHF.